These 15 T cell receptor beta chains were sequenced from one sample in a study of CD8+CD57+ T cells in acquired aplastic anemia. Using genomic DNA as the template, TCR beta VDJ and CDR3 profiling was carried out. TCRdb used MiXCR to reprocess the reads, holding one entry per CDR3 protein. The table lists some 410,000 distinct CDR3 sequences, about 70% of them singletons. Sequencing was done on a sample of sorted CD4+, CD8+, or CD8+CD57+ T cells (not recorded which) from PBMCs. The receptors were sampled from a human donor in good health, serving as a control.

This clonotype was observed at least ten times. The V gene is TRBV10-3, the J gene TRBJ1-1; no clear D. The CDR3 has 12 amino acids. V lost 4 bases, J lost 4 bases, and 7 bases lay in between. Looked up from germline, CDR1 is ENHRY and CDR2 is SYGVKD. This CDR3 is CAISGRGTEAFF. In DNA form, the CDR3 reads TGTGCCATCAGTGGTCGCGGCACTGAAGCTTTCTTT.

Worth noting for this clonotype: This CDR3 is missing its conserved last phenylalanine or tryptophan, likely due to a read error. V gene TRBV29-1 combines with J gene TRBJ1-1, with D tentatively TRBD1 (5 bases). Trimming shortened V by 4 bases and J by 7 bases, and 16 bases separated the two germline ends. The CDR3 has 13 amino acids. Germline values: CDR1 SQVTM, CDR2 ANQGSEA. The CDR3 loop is CSVAGPRGIEAFR. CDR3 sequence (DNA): TGCAGCGTTGCAGGGCCGAGGGGCATTGAAGCTTTCCGT.

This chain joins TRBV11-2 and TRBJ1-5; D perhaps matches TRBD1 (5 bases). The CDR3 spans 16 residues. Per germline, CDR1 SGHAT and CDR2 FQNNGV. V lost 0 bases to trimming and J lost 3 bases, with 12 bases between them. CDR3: CASSLEGEYYNQPQHF. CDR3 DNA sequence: TGTGCCAGCAGCTTAGAAGGGGAATATTACAATCAGCCCCAGCATTTT.

The CDR3 DNA reads TGTGCCAGCAGCTTAGACCAAAGCGGGAGAACCGGGGAGCTGTTTTTT. Its protein product is CASSLDQSGRTGELFF. The chain combines TRBV11-2 with TRBJ2-2; the match to TRBD2 covers 8 bases. Losses at the gene ends were 0 bases for V and 5 bases for J; bases not matched to a gene: 5. Germline lookup yields CDR1 SGHAT and CDR2 FQNNGV. This CDR3 region has 16 residues.

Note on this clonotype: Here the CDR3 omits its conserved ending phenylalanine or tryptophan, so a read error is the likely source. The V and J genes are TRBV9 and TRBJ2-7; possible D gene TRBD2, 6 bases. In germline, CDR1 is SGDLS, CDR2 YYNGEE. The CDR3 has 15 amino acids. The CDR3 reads CASSLGGGNIYAQYL. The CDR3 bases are TGTGCCAGCAGTTTAGGCGGAGGGAATATCTACGCGCAGTACCTC.

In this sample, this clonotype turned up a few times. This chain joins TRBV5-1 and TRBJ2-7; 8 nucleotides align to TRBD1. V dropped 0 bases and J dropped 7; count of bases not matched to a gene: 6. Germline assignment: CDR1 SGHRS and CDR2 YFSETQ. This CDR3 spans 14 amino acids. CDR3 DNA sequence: TGCGCCAGCAGCTTGGGGCCAGGGGGCAGGGAGCAGTACTTC. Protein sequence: CASSLGPGGREQYF.

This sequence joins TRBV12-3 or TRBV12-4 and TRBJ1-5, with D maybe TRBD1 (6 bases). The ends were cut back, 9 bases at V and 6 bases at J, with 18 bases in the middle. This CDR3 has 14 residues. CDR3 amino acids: CASSLRARGQPQHF. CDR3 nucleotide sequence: TGTGCCAGTAGCCTAAGGGCCAGGGGTCAGCCCCAGCATTTT.

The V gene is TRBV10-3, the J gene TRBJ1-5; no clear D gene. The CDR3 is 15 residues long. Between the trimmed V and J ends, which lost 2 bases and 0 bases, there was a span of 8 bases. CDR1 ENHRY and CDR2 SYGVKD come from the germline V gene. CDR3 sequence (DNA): TGTGCCATCAGTGAGGGGGTTTATAGCAATCAGCCCCAGCATTTT. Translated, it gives CAISEGVYSNQPQHF.

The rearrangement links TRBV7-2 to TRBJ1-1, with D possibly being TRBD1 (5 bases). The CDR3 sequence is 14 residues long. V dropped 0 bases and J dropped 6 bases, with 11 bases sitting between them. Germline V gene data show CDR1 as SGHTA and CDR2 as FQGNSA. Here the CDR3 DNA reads TGTGCCAGCAGCTTAGCGTACGGGACGGCTGAAGCTTTCTTT. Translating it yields CASSLAYGTAEAFF.

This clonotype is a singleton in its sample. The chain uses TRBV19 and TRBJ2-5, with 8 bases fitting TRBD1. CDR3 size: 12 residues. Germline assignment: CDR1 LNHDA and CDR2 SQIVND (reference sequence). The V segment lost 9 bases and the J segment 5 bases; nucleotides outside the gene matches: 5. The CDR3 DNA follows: TGTGCCAGCCTCGGACAGGGTGAGACCCAGTACTTC. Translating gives CASLGQGETQYF.

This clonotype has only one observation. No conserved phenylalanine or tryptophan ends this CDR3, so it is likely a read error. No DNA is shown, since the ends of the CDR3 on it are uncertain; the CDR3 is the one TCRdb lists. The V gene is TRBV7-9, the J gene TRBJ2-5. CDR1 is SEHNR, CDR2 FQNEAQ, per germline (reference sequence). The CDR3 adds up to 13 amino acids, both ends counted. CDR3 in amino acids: CASSHTREDSKYL.

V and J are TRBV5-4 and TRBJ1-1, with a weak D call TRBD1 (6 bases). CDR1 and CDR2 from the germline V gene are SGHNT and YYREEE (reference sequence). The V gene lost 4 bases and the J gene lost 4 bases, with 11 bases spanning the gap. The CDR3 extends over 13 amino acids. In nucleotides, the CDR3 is TGTGCCAGCAGCAGGGTCAGGGGCACTGAAGCTTTCTTT. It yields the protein CASSRVRGTEAFF.

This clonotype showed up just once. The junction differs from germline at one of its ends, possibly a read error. The CDR3 loop reads CASSIKGTGGAFF. As DNA, the CDR3 is TGTGCCAGCAGCATAAAGGGGACAGGGGGAGCGTTCTTT. V usage is TRBV7-2 and J usage is TRBJ2-6; 11 positions agree with TRBD1. The CDR3 covers 13 residues. Germline CDR1 reads SGHTA; CDR2 reads FQGNSA.

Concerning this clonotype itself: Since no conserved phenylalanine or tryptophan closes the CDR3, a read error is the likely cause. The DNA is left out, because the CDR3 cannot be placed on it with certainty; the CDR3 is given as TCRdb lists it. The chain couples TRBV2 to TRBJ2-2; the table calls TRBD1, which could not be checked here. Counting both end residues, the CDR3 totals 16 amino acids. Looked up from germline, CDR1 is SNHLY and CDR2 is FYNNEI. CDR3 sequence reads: CASSLTTGTSTPQLFG.

The DNA of the CDR3 is TGTGCCAGCAGCTTAGAGCCGTATCAGCCCCAGCAGTACTTC. Encoded protein: CASSLEPYQPQQYF. The chain couples TRBV7-6 to TRBJ2-7; D gene ambiguous. CDR3 length equals 14 residues. Between the trimmed V and J ends, which lost 1 base and 8 bases, there was a span of 15 bases. Germline-derived CDR1 and CDR2 are SGHVS and FNYEAQ.